The 14 T cell receptor beta chains listed next were all sequenced from one sample in a study of OX40 agonist ivuxolimab in advanced cancers. This table comes from immunoSEQ multiplex PCR, and its TCRdb copy is limited to in-frame clones, with some not included. This table holds some 64,000 clones, about 90% found once. Sequences were derived from CD4+ or CD8+ T cells sorted from blood, sampled in a trial of the OX40 agonist ivuxolimab. Every receptor here comes from an adult with an advanced solid tumor such as melanoma, head and neck, liver or kidney cancer.

The chain has TRBV29-1 and TRBJ1-2; D ambiguous. The CDR3 contains 11 residues. V gave up 7 bases and J gave up 3 bases, with 9 bases separating them. Looked up from germline, CDR1 is SQVTM and CDR2 is ANQGSEA. CDR3 amino acids: CSAESDYGYTF. The CDR3 DNA is TGCAGCGCGGAGAGTGACTATGGCTACACCTTC.

This chain connects TRBV19 to TRBJ1-1, with D unclear. Looked up from germline, CDR1 is LNHDA and CDR2 is SQIVND (reference sequence). Trimming pared 4 bases from V and 0 bases from J, leaving 6 bases between. The CDR3 covers 13 residues. This CDR3 reads CASSTNLNTEAFF. Written as DNA, the CDR3 is TGTGCCAGTAGTACGAATTTGAACACTGAAGCTTTCTTT.

The chain uses TRBV7-6 and TRBJ1-3; perhaps TRBD1 as D (5 bases). Trimming took off 0 bases at V and 11 bases at J, with 11 bases between the two ends. Germline V gives CDR1 SGHVS, CDR2 FNYEAQ. This CDR3 spans 13 amino acids. Here the CDR3 reads CASSLAEWGPIYF. DNA of the CDR3: TGTGCCAGCAGCTTAGCGGAGTGGGGCCCCATATATTTT.

The gene calls are TRBV10-1 and TRBJ2-5; D possibly corresponds to TRBD1 (6 bases). Germline-derived CDR1 and CDR2 are WNHNN and SYGVQD (reference sequence). This CDR3 spans 13 amino acids. V was trimmed by 2 bases and J by 5 bases, leaving 9 bases between them. CDR3 nucleotides: TGCGCCAGCAGTGAGGTGGACAGTGAGACCCAGTACTTC. Protein: CASSEVDSETQYF.

This chain joins TRBV28 and TRBJ1-5; D is ambiguous. CDR1 is MDHEN and CDR2 is SYDVKM in the germline V gene. The V end lost 2 bases, the J end lost 8 bases, and 10 bases lay between the germline ends. The CDR3 totals 13 residues. The CDR3 here is CASSLGGREPQHF. The CDR3, as DNA: TGTGCCAGCAGTTTAGGTGGGAGGGAGCCCCAGCATTTT.

This clone was seen once. DNA for the CDR3: TGCGCCAGCAGCTTGGAGGGGACCTCTGGAAACACCATATATTTT. Translating gives CASSLEGTSGNTIYF. This sequence joins TRBV5-1 and TRBJ1-3, with TRBD1 as a possible D gene (5 bases). Germline V lookup: CDR1 SGHRS, CDR2 YFSETQ. Trimming pared 0 bases from V and 0 bases from J, leaving 7 bases between. The CDR3 spans 15 residues.

The chain recombines TRBV5-1 with TRBJ2-3, with 8 bases lining up with TRBD2. There are 15 residues in the CDR3. Germline loops: CDR1 SGHRS, CDR2 YFSETQ. The V and J ends lost 2 bases and 2 bases, in that order; junction bases with no gene match: 4. CDR3 sequence reads: CASSFYGRATDTQYF. DNA for the CDR3: TGCGCCAGCAGCTTTTACGGGAGGGCCACAGATACGCAGTATTTT. Complete variable domain (other parts from reference TRBV5-1 and TRBJ2-3): KAGVTQTPRYLIKTRGQQVTLSCSPISGHRSVSWYQQTPGQGLQFLFEYFSETQRNKGNFPGRFSGRQFSNSRSEMNVSTLELGDSALYLCASSFYGRATDTQYFGPGTRLTVL.

A word on this clone: The junction departs from the called germline gene at one end, perhaps through a read error. This chain links TRBV7-7 with TRBJ2-1; D uncertain. The CDR3 sequence is 13 residues long. Germline CDR1 and CDR2: SSHAT and FNYEAQ (reference sequence). The CDR3, as DNA: TGTGCTAGCAGCTTAGGGTCCAACAATGAGCAGTTCTTC. Its translation is CASSLGSNNEQFF.

The CDR3 reads CASSYGGQPQHF. DNA of the CDR3: TGTGCCAGCAGTTACGGGGGTCAGCCCCAGCATTTT. The V call is TRBV6-5, the J call TRBJ1-5, with a possible D match to TRBD1 (5 bases). V was cut by 2 bases and J by 6 bases, with 5 bases left in between. The CDR3 has 12 residues. CDR1 and CDR2 (germline): MNHEY, SVGAGI.

In nucleotides, the CDR3 is TGCGCCAGCAGCCCCAGCCCTAGCGGTAGCACAGATACGCAGTATTTT. Encoded protein: CASSPSPSGSTDTQYF. The rearrangement uses TRBV4-3 and TRBJ2-3; 7 bases match TRBD2. CDR3 length: 16 amino acids. CDR1 and CDR2 from the germline V gene are LGHNA and YSLEER. V lost 4 bases and J lost 0; bases outside the gene matches: 7.

This clone was observed once. The rearrangement uses TRBV4-3 and TRBJ2-7; D unclear. Germline CDR1 is LGHNA and CDR2 is YSLEER. V was cut by 1 base and J by 0 bases, with 7 bases left in between. The CDR3 spans 14 residues. The CDR3 loop is CASSQGASSYEQYF. The CDR3 DNA follows: TGCGCCAGCAGCCAAGGGGCTAGCTCCTACGAGCAGTACTTC.

The rearrangement joins TRBV27 to TRBJ1-1; D is perhaps TRBD1 (6 bases). CDR3 length: 13 amino acids. Per germline, CDR1 MNHEY and CDR2 SMNVEV (reference sequence). Deletions cut 7 bases from V and 6 bases from J, with 15 bases between. CDR3 protein: CASMWGGAPEAFF. CDR3 bases: TGTGCCAGCATGTGGGGGGGGGCCCCTGAAGCTTTCTTT.

The gene calls are TRBV19 and TRBJ2-7, with TRBD1 matching over 7 bases. Germline loops: CDR1 LNHDA, CDR2 SQIVND (reference sequence). Unmatched junction bases numbered 7, after V lost 5 bases and J lost 6 bases. The CDR3 covers 13 residues. The CDR3 sequence is CASSPQNRGEQYF. In DNA, the CDR3 is TGTGCCAGTAGTCCGCAAAACAGGGGCGAGCAGTACTTC.

V usage is TRBV11-3 and J usage is TRBJ2-7; D unresolved. Germline V gives CDR1 SGHNT, CDR2 YENEEA. The CDR3 is 11 amino acids. Trimming removed 2 bases at V and 5 bases at J, with 4 bases between. The CDR3 coding sequence is TGTGCCAGCAGCTTAATAGACGAGCAGTACTTC. It encodes CASSLIDEQYF.